Below are 21 T cell receptor beta chains sequenced from a single sample in a study of cytomegalovirus exposure and HLA in healthy donors. 13 Jbeta primers and 60 Vbeta primers were used for the PCR. TCRdb's table, derived via immunoSEQ multiplex PCR, lists solely in-frame clones and lacks some. The table records 120,000 or so clones, roughly 78% of them present only once. Specimen: PBMCs. These receptors came from a man aged 25 to 40 in good health and CMV-seropositive.

The chain has TRBV23-1 and TRBJ2-5, with 8 bases that match TRBD2. The DNA end is more similar to TRBJ2-7, so the J call may be wrong. TRBV23-1 is an open reading frame, and its role is uncertain. The CDR3 loop spans 17 amino acids. CDR3 bases: TGCGCCAGCAGTCACTTCGGGGGGGAGGGGCCTTCCGCCGAGCAGTACTTC. Translation gives CASSHFGGEGPSAEQYF.

V gene TRBV6-1 combines with J gene TRBJ1-5; weak D call: TRBD1 (5 bases). The CDR3 contains 15 residues. From germline, CDR1 is MNHNS and CDR2 SASEGT. V shed 4 bases and J shed 6 bases, with 16 bases lying between them. In DNA, the CDR3 is TGTGCCAGCAGTGGGACAAGGGGTTCGGGTCAGCCCCAGCATTTT. Translation: CASSGTRGSGQPQHF.

The chain employs TRBV12-5 and TRBJ2-3, with 7 bases fitting TRBD1. The germline gives CDR1 LGHNT, CDR2 FRNRAP. V shed 3 bases, J shed 1 base, and the junction held 31 bases outside the gene matches. The CDR3 contains 24 residues. This chain's CDR3 is CASGLTRTGLILVKQGDRTDTQYF. The CDR3 coding sequence is TGTGCTAGTGGTTTAACCCGGACAGGTTTGATCTTAGTCAAACAGGGAGATCGCACAGATACGCAGTATTTT.

This chain joins TRBV7-8 and TRBJ2-7, with 7 bases aligning to TRBD1. The junction had 13 bases not matched to a gene; V was cut back by 5 bases and J by 0 bases. The germline CDR1 and CDR2 sequences are SGHVS and FQNEAQ. This CDR3 has 17 amino acids. The CDR3 nucleotides read TGTGCCAGCAGCCGCACTTGGGTAGGGACAGACTCCTACGAGCAGTACTTC. This gives the protein CASSRTWVGTDSYEQYF. Variable domain in full (rest from reference TRBV7-8 and TRBJ2-7): GAGVSQSPRYKVAKRGQDVALRCDPISGHVSLFWYQQALGQGPEFLTYFQNEAQLDKSGLPSDRFFAERPEGSVSTLKIQRTQQEDSAVYLCASSRTWVGTDSYEQYFGPGTRLTVT.

The chain joins TRBV18 to TRBJ2-5, with TRBD1 as a possible D gene (5 bases). The V gene's germline CDR1 is KGHSH and CDR2 LQKENI. The V and J ends lost 3 bases and 2 bases respectively, with 13 bases between them. The CDR3 is made up of 15 amino acids. CDR3 coding DNA: TGTGCCAGCTCACCTTTTTGGGCAGGGCAAGAGACCCAGTACTTC. Its translation is CASSPFWAGQETQYF.

The V and J genes are TRBV7-2 and TRBJ2-1; D gene uncertain. This CDR3 region has 15 residues. Per the germline V gene, CDR1 is SGHTA and CDR2 is FQGNSA. Between the trimmed V and J ends, which lost 5 bases and 7 bases, there was a span of 18 bases. CDR3 sequence reads: CASSPQLPVVNEQFF. The CDR3 coding sequence is TGTGCCAGCAGCCCACAGCTTCCCGTCGTAAATGAGCAGTTCTTC. The full variable domain, completed using reference TRBV7-2 and TRBJ2-1, is GAGVSQSPSNKVTEKGKDVELRCDPISGHTALYWYRQSLGQGLEFLIYFQGNSAPDKSGLPSDRFSAERTGGSVSTLTIQRTQQEDSAVYLCASSPQLPVVNEQFFGPGTRLTVL.

This clone was recorded only once. The rearrangement uses TRBV9 and TRBJ1-1; 7 bases line up with TRBD1. The germline V gene has CDR1 SGDLS and CDR2 YYNGEE. V shed 0 bases and J 6 bases; nucleotides not matched to a gene: 8. The CDR3 is made up of 15 amino acids. This chain's CDR3 is CASSVGGGGKSEAFF. The CDR3 nucleotides read TGTGCCAGCAGCGTAGGTGGAGGGGGCAAGTCTGAAGCTTTCTTT.

The CDR3 here is CASSVKSSYEQYF. The CDR3 DNA follows: TGTGCCAGCAGTGTCAAGAGCTCCTACGAGCAGTACTTC. The genes are TRBV27 and TRBJ2-7; D gene uncertain. The CDR3 is made up of 13 amino acids. The germline CDR1 and CDR2 sequences are MNHEY and SMNVEV (reference sequence). Trimming left V 5 bases short and J 0 bases short, with 8 bases between.

CDR3 sequence (DNA): TGTGCCTGGCGAACAGGGATATTGACTGAAGCTTTCTTT. Translating gives CAWRTGILTEAFF. The gene calls are TRBV30 and TRBJ1-1; a weak D match, TRBD1 (6 bases). Trimming left V 5 bases short and J 5 bases short, with 15 bases between. The CDR3 is 13 amino acids. Germline CDR1 and CDR2: GTSNPN and SVGIG (reference sequence).

This clone was detected only once. DNA for the CDR3: TGCAGCGGGAGTAGGGGCCAAGAGACCCAGTACTTC. Protein sequence: CSGSRGQETQYF. The chain is built from TRBV29-1 and TRBJ2-5; D perhaps matches TRBD1 (5 bases). V gave up 7 bases and J gave up 1 base, with 10 bases separating them. The germline CDR1 and CDR2 sequences are SQVTM and ANQGSEA. CDR3 length equals 12 residues.

The gene calls are TRBV6-5 and TRBJ1-5; unclear D gene. V was clipped by 0 bases and J by 9 bases, with 12 bases between them. Looked up from germline, CDR1 is MNHEY and CDR2 is SVGAGI. The CDR3 runs to 14 residues. CDR3 protein: CASSYSMGGRPQHF. In DNA, the CDR3 is TGTGCCAGCAGTTACTCGATGGGAGGACGGCCCCAGCATTTT.

This rearrangement joins TRBV2 to TRBJ1-5; possible D gene TRBD1, 6 bases. CDR3 length equals 15 residues. Germline CDR1 is SNHLY and CDR2 is FYNNEI. The germline V and J ends were trimmed by 3 bases and 0 bases, with 9 bases remaining between them. CDR3 sequence reads: CASSDDRNSNQPQHF. Written as DNA, the CDR3 is TGTGCCAGCAGTGATGACAGGAATAGCAATCAGCCCCAGCATTTT. Looking up the rest from reference TRBV2 and TRBJ1-5 gives the full variable domain: EPEVTQTPSHQVTQMGQEVILRCVPISNHLYFYWYRQILGQKVEFLVSFYNNEISEKSEIFDDQFSVERPDGSNFTLKIRSTKLEDSAMYFCASSDDRNSNQPQHFGDGTRLSIL.

This chain connects TRBV29-1 to TRBJ1-1; D is ambiguous. The V gene lost 7 bases and the J gene lost 0 bases, with 12 bases spanning the gap. This CDR3 region has 13 residues. Germline V gives CDR1 SQVTM, CDR2 ANQGSEA. The CDR3 region has the DNA TGCAGCGCCCGCTCCACTATGAACACTGAAGCTTTCTTT. Translation gives CSARSTMNTEAFF. Complete variable domain (other parts from reference TRBV29-1 and TRBJ1-1): SAVISQKPSRDICQRGTSLTIQCQVDSQVTMMFWYRQQPGQSLTLIATANQGSEATYESGFVIDKFPISRPNLTFSTLTVSNMSPEDSSIYLCSARSTMNTEAFFGQGTRLTVV.

This clone was found once. The V and J genes are TRBV5-4 and TRBJ2-1, with TRBD1 matching over 10 bases. CDR3 length: 15 amino acids. The germline gives CDR1 SGHNT, CDR2 YYREEE (reference sequence). V dropped 4 bases and J dropped 4; count of bases not matched to a gene: 5. CDR3 in amino acids: CASSTDRGAYNEQFF. DNA for the CDR3: TGTGCCAGCAGCACGGACAGGGGGGCGTACAATGAGCAGTTCTTC.

The gene calls are TRBV7-9 and TRBJ2-5; D is perhaps TRBD1 (6 bases). V was shortened by 5 bases and J by 0 bases, with 16 bases between the two germline ends. Germline assignment: CDR1 SEHNR and CDR2 FQNEAQ (reference sequence). The CDR3 extends over 16 amino acids. CDR3 bases: TGTGCCAGCAGCCCCCAGACCGGGACAAACCAAGAGACCCAGTACTTC. This translates into CASSPQTGTNQETQYF.

The chain links TRBV6-5 to TRBJ2-5; TRBD1 is a possible D gene (6 bases). Trimming removed 5 bases at V and 4 bases at J, with 14 bases between. This CDR3 is 14 amino acids long. Germline V lookup: CDR1 MNHEY, CDR2 SVGAGI. This CDR3 reads CASSDRTVGETQYF. The CDR3 DNA follows: TGTGCCAGCAGTGATCGGACAGTAGGAGAGACCCAGTACTTC.

The chain carries TRBV9 and TRBJ2-5; possible D gene TRBD1, 7 bases. This CDR3 comprises 19 residues. V was shortened by 0 bases and J by 5 bases, with 26 bases between the two germline ends. CDR1 SGDLS and CDR2 YYNGEE come from the germline V gene. The CDR3 reads CASSVGGWGDSQSGETQYF. The CDR3 DNA reads as TGTGCCAGCAGCGTAGGAGGCTGGGGGGACAGTCAATCGGGGGAGACCCAGTACTTC.

This rearrangement joins TRBV19 to TRBJ1-1; no definite D call. This CDR3 has 17 amino acids. V lost 1 base, J lost 0 bases, and 15 bases lay in between. Germline V gene data show CDR1 as LNHDA and CDR2 as SQIVND (reference sequence). This CDR3 is CASSIGEARRVNTEAFF. The DNA of the CDR3 is TGTGCCAGTAGTATAGGGGAAGCACGGAGGGTGAACACTGAAGCTTTCTTT.

This chain joins TRBV7-9 and TRBJ2-7, with a possible D match to TRBD1 (5 bases). V gave up 5 bases and J gave up 2 bases, with 13 bases separating them. The CDR3 extends over 14 amino acids. The germline V gene encodes CDR1 SEHNR and CDR2 FQNEAQ (reference sequence). CDR3 sequence reads: CASSRRQTPYEQYF. As DNA, the CDR3 is TGTGCCAGCAGCCGTCGACAGACTCCCTACGAGCAGTACTTC.

Many counts were recorded for this clone. V gene TRBV6-1 combines with J gene TRBJ2-5; 12 nucleotides line up with TRBD2. The CDR3 is 15 amino acids. The V and J ends lost 5 bases and 4 bases, in that order; junction bases with no gene match: 5. Germline assignment: CDR1 MNHNS and CDR2 SASEGT. This CDR3 reads CASSTEGLAGETQYF. In nucleotides, the CDR3 is TGTGCCAGCAGTACGGAGGGACTAGCGGGAGAGACCCAGTACTTC.

This clone was seen more than once but under ten times. V and J are TRBV6-5 and TRBJ1-1, with a tentative D call TRBD1 (5 bases). Germline CDR1 MNHEY, CDR2 SVGAGI. This CDR3 comprises 15 residues. Trimming stripped 6 bases from V and 1 base from J, with 15 bases between. The CDR3 DNA sequence: TGTGCCAGCAGAGCTCATCAGGGAGGGAACACTGAAGCTTTCTTT. This codes for CASRAHQGGNTEAFF.